One TCR beta chain is described in this entry. These data belong to a study of CD8 T cells in Susac syndrome. This CDR3 has 14 residues. V shed 7 bases, J shed 0 bases, and the junction held 6 bases outside the gene matches. Germline values: CDR1 SNHLY, CDR2 FYNNEI. Sequencing of TCR beta covered CD8+ and CD4+ T cells obtained from blood. Negative isolation yielded CD4+ and CD8+ T cells, and FACS enriched TEMRA cells. It was with random hexamers that roughly 0.45 to 1 ug RNA was reverse transcribed. MiXCR, applied by TCRdb to the immunoSEQ multiplex PCR reads, yields one record per CDR3 protein. The sample lists tens of thousands of distinct CDR3 sequences; 75% to 95% were seen once.

This TCR was recovered from a human donor with multiple sclerosis. The rearrangement links TRBV2 to TRBJ2-7, with TRBD2 matching over 7 bases. The sequencing sample was made of CD8+ T cells from PBMCs. CDR3 residues: CASILTSSSYEQYF. DNA for the CDR3: TGTGCCAGCATTCTGACTAGCTCCTCCTACGAGCAGTACTTC.